The next 17 T cell receptor beta chains were all read from a single sample in a study of cytomegalovirus exposure and HLA in healthy donors. With 60 Vbeta and 13 Jbeta primers, the PCR was carried out. Sequenced by immunoSEQ multiplex PCR; TCRdb stores in-frame clones only, minus some. The profile shows roughly 200,000 clones, approximately 84% of them singletons. Material for sequencing was PBMCs. The receptors were gathered from a female donor in good health and CMV-seronegative.

DNA of the CDR3: TGTGCCAGTAGTATGAATCCGGTTTCACCCCTCCACTTT. Its translation is CASSMNPVSPLHF. J is TRBJ1-6 and V is TRBV19; D uncertain. Germline V gene sequence: CDR1 LNHDA, CDR2 SQIVND (reference sequence). Trimming removed 3 bases from V and 9 bases from J, with 9 bases in between. The CDR3 length is 13 residues.

The V call is TRBV6-1, the J call TRBJ2-1, with TRBD2 as a possible D gene (6 bases). V was clipped by 5 bases and J by 6 bases, with 11 bases between them. The CDR3 covers 13 residues. CDR1 is MNHNS and CDR2 is SASEGT in the germline V gene. CDR3 protein: CASSLRGINEQFF. CDR3 nucleotide sequence: TGTGCCAGCAGTCTCCGCGGGATCAATGAGCAGTTCTTC.

Only one count was recorded for this clone. The chain employs TRBV5-4 and TRBJ2-2, with D uncertain. This CDR3 is built from 14 residues. The V end was cut by 0 bases, the J end by 2 bases, with 5 bases between. Germline CDR1 SGHNT, CDR2 YYREEE (reference sequence). As DNA, the CDR3 is TGTGCCAGCAGCTTGGCAGGAAACACCGGGGAGCTGTTTTTT. It encodes CASSLAGNTGELFF.

By its share, this clone is medium-sized. This chain links TRBV20-1 with TRBJ1-1; D gene uncertain. Germline-derived CDR1 and CDR2 are DFQATT and SNEGSKA (reference sequence). The V end was cut by 5 bases, the J end by 1 base, with 5 bases between. The CDR3 is made up of 11 amino acids. This CDR3 is CSAAKNTEAFF. The CDR3 DNA follows: TGCAGTGCTGCGAAGAACACTGAAGCTTTCTTT.

As concerns this clone: Other nucleotide sequences in the sample specify the same CDR3. This chain uses TRBV30 with TRBJ1-1; D ambiguous. Trimming pared 0 bases from V and 0 bases from J, leaving 8 bases between. The length of the CDR3 is 14 residues. The germline V gene encodes CDR1 GTSNPN and CDR2 SVGIG (reference sequence). CDR3 nucleotides: TGTGCCTGGAGTGTATCGGGAGTGAACACTGAAGCTTTCTTT. It encodes CAWSVSGVNTEAFF.

The rearrangement links TRBV28 to TRBJ2-7; 9 bases match TRBD2. The V gene end was trimmed by 6 bases and the J gene end by 6 bases; junction bases not matched to a gene: 3. Germline V gene data show CDR1 as MDHEN and CDR2 as SYDVKM. This CDR3 region has 12 residues. The CDR3 bases are TGTGCCAGCAGATTGACTAGCGGCGAGCAGTACTTC. It codes for CASRLTSGEQYF.

This rearrangement joins TRBV5-1 to TRBJ2-1, with D perhaps TRBD2 (6 bases). In germline, CDR1 is SGHRS, CDR2 YFSETQ. The CDR3 sequence is 15 residues long. Trimming pared 4 bases from V and 5 bases from J, leaving 16 bases between. CDR3 bases: TGCGCCAGCAGCCTTGCGGGGCCTTACGACAATGAGCAGTTCTTC. It codes for CASSLAGPYDNEQFF.

This clone was detected only a few times. The rearrangement uses TRBV4-1 and TRBJ2-5; D is possibly TRBD2 (6 bases). Trimming shortened V by 0 bases and J by 5 bases, and 19 bases separated the two germline ends. The V gene's germline CDR1 is MGHRA and CDR2 YSYEKL. CDR3 size: 17 residues. CDR3: CASSQEPGASDTETQYF. The CDR3 DNA follows: TGCGCCAGCAGCCAAGAACCCGGGGCTAGCGACACGGAGACCCAGTACTTC.

As to this clone: The same CDR3 arises from other DNA sequences in this sample as well. The chain recombines TRBV5-1 with TRBJ2-1; the D is unclear. This CDR3 has 13 residues. V lost 2 bases and J 7 bases, leaving 10 bases between the germline ends. Per germline, CDR1 SGHRS and CDR2 YFSETQ. CDR3 amino acids: CASSLATYNEQFF. The CDR3 nucleotides are TGCGCCAGCAGCTTAGCTACTTATAATGAGCAGTTCTTC.

V usage is TRBV6-1 and J usage is TRBJ1-4, with D possibly matching TRBD1 (5 bases). Trimming removed 6 bases at V and 5 bases at J, with 16 bases between. The CDR3 is made up of 15 amino acids. Germline V gene lookup returns CDR1 MNHNS and CDR2 SASEGT. As DNA, the CDR3 is TGTGCCAGCAGACCCCCGGGGGGGATCAATGAAAAACTGTTTTTT. Its translation: CASRPPGGINEKLFF.

The V gene is TRBV19, the J gene TRBJ2-2; 7 bases fit TRBD1. This CDR3 is built from 16 residues. The trim removed 5 bases at V and 6 bases at J, leaving 12 bases unmatched. Germline CDR1 and CDR2: LNHDA and SQIVND (reference sequence). CDR3 sequence (DNA): TGTGCCAGTAGTCACCGACAGGGTCCAGCTCCCGGGGAGCTGTTTTTT. It encodes CASSHRQGPAPGELFF.

This chain uses TRBV2 with TRBJ1-1, with TRBD1 matching 9 bases. V shed 7 bases and J 8 bases; nucleotides not matched to a gene: 11. Germline V gene lookup returns CDR1 SNHLY and CDR2 FYNNEI. The CDR3 contains 14 residues. CDR3 in amino acids: CASTKQGAGEEAFF. The CDR3 DNA sequence: TGTGCCAGCACCAAACAGGGGGCAGGGGAAGAAGCTTTCTTT.

This clone was detected once. The genes are TRBV5-6 and TRBJ2-3; no definite D call. Per the germline V gene, CDR1 is SGHDT and CDR2 is YYEEEE. The CDR3 covers 13 residues. The germline V and J ends were trimmed by 0 bases and 2 bases, with 4 bases remaining between them. This CDR3 reads CASSLVATDTQYF. The CDR3 nucleotides read TGTGCCAGCAGCTTGGTAGCCACAGATACGCAGTATTTT.

The rearrangement joins TRBV9 to TRBJ2-7; 8 bases fit TRBD1. Losses at the gene ends were 2 bases for V and 0 bases for J; bases not matched to a gene: 7. Germline loops: CDR1 SGDLS, CDR2 YYNGEE. The CDR3 runs 16 residues. CDR3 coding DNA: TGTGCCAGCAGCGTCGGGACAGGCCGAAGCTCCTACGAGCAGTACTTC. The encoded protein is CASSVGTGRSSYEQYF.

The rearrangement links TRBV6-1 to TRBJ2-2; D unclear. V lost 6 bases, J lost 2 bases, and 7 bases lay in between. The germline gives CDR1 MNHNS, CDR2 SASEGT. This CDR3 has 13 residues. The CDR3 DNA sequence: TGTGCCAGCAGCAGACTTAACACCGGGGAGCTGTTTTTT. Its translation: CASSRLNTGELFF.

This clone has just one count. V gene TRBV9 combines with J gene TRBJ1-4; D might be TRBD1 (5 bases). The CDR3 sequence is 16 residues long. Germline CDR1 and CDR2: SGDLS and YYNGEE. The V end was cut by 0 bases, the J end by 4 bases, with 13 bases between. The CDR3 sequence is CASSVAIGTNNEKLFF. The CDR3 DNA reads as TGTGCCAGCAGCGTAGCTATCGGGACTAATAATGAAAAACTGTTTTTT.

V and J are TRBV19 and TRBJ1-3, with no clear D. V lost 5 bases, J lost 2 bases, and 16 bases lay in between. The CDR3 is 16 residues long. CDR1 is LNHDA, CDR2 SQIVND, per germline (reference sequence). The CDR3: CASSPTSFGAGNTIYF. DNA for the CDR3: TGTGCCAGTAGTCCCACGTCGTTCGGGGCTGGAAACACCATATATTTT.